The rows below give T cell receptor beta chains drawn from one sample of a study of a mutant IDH1 vaccine in newly diagnosed glioma. These receptors are not linked to any known antigen. Produced via immunoSEQ multiplex PCR; TCRdb's table is partial and in-frame only. The profile shows around 35,000 clones, about 80% of them singletons. The sequences come from PBMCs, collected from a glioma patient whose treatment included an IDH1 peptide vaccine. All receptors derive from a man under 40 with glioma. Both conserved end residues are part of each CDR3. The order of the fields is J gene, clone size, D gene, V gene, CDR3 DNA, CDR3 protein. A D gene is named only where the DNA matches it firmly. Clone size appears in some rows only: once, few, many, or a class for an expanded clone.

>TRBJ2-7|NA|NA|TRBV6-1
TGTGCCAGCAGTGAACTAGCAGACTCCTACGAGCAGTACTTC
CASSELADSYEQYF
>TRBJ1-1|NA|NA|TRBV5-6
TGTGCCAGCAGCTTGTCGGGGACAGAAGCTTTCTTT
CASSLSGTEAFF
>TRBJ2-3|NA|NA|TRBV6-5
TGTGCCAGCCGGACGCCAGATACGCAGTATTTT
CASRTPDTQYF
>TRBJ2-2|NA|TRBD1|TRBV7-8
TGTGCCAGCAGCTTAGTCCAGGGGGCCACCGGGGAGCTGTTTTTT
CASSLVQGATGELFF
>TRBJ1-1|NA|TRBD1|TRBV5-1
TGCGCCAGCAGCCTGGACAGGGTCACCGAAGGCGCTGAAGCTTTCTTT
CASSLDRVTEGAEAFF
>TRBJ2-2|NA|NA|TRBV19
TGTGCCAGTAGTCGCGCAAATACGAACACCGGGGAGCTGTTTTTT
CASSRANTNTGELFF
>TRBJ2-3|once|NA|TRBV27
TGTGCCAGCAGTTTCAGTCTAGATACGCAGTATTTT
CASSFSLDTQYF
>TRBJ2-1|few|TRBD2|TRBV30
TGTGCCTGGAGTGTCCAAGGACTAGCGGGACCCGGTGTTAAGCAGTTCTTC
CAWSVQGLAGPGVKQFF
>TRBJ1-2|NA|NA|TRBV28
TGTGCCAGCAGTTTATGGTTGGGGGGCTCCAACTATGGCTACACCTTC
CASSLWLGGSNYGYTF
>TRBJ1-2|NA|TRBD1|TRBV7-9
TGTGCCAGCACCCACTTTCAGGGACAGGGGCACTATGGCTACACCTTC
CASTHFQGQGHYGYTF
>TRBJ1-3|NA|NA|TRBV7-9
TGTGCCAGCAGCTTAGGAGGAGGGGTTGGAAACACCATATATTTT
CASSLGGGVGNTIYF
>TRBJ2-6|NA|TRBD2|TRBV9
TGTGCCAGCAGTCCAAACCGGGGGGGAACTGGGGCCAACGTCCTGACTTTC
CASSPNRGGTGANVLTF
>TRBJ1-5|once|NA|TRBV6-1
TGTGCCAGCAGTGAAGTGTCAGGGCAGCCCCAGCATTTT
CASSEVSGQPQHF
>TRBJ2-3|once|TRBD2|TRBV9
TGTGCCAGCAGCGTAGAAGGACTAGCGGGAGTAGGCGGAGATACGCAGTATTTT
CASSVEGLAGVGGDTQYF
>TRBJ1-5|few|NA|TRBV16
TGTGCCAGCAGCCACGGCAATCAGCCCCAGCATTTT
CASSHGNQPQHF
>TRBJ2-1|NA|TRBD1|TRBV10-2
TGCGCCAGCACCCATGACAGGGAAAGGTACAATGAGCAGTTCTTC
CASTHDRERYNEQFF
>TRBJ2-7|NA|TRBD1|TRBV5-1
TGCGCCAGCAGCTTGGTAGGGGGCCGAAAGGAGCAGTACTTC
CASSLVGGRKEQYF
>TRBJ1-2|NA|NA|TRBV2
TGTGCCAGCAGCGATTCAGGAATAGGAGGCTACACCTTC
CASSDSGIGGYTF
>TRBJ2-7|NA|NA|TRBV27
TGTGCCAGCAGTTTGTCGAGGATCCCCTACGAGCAGTACTTC
CASSLSRIPYEQYF
>TRBJ2-1|NA|NA|TRBV6-1
TGTGCCAGCAGTGATCGAGGGGGCAATGAGCAGTTCTTC
CASSDRGGNEQFF
>TRBJ2-7|NA|NA|TRBV27
TGTGCCAGCACGGTTCCCGTGCAGTACTTC
CASTVPVQYF
>TRBJ1-2|NA|NA|TRBV15
TGTGCCACCAGCAGAGATTTGGGGGTTAACTATGGCTACACCTTC
CATSRDLGVNYGYTF
>TRBJ1-5|NA|NA|TRBV2
TGTGCCAGCGTTTCGGGGGGAAGTCAGCCCCAGCATTTT
CASVSGGSQPQHF
>TRBJ2-5|NA|TRBD2|TRBV27
TGTGCCAGCAGTTTAGGGGTACTAGCGGGAGAGACCCAGTACTTC
CASSLGVLAGETQYF
>TRBJ2-3|NA|NA|TRBV5-6
TGTGCCAGCAGCTTTGAGGTCACAGATACGCAGTATTTT
CASSFEVTDTQYF
>TRBJ2-3|NA|TRBD2|TRBV5-4
TGTGCCAGCAGCTTAGGTGCGGGGGGGAGAAATACGCAGTATTTT
CASSLGAGGRNTQYF
>TRBJ2-1|NA|TRBD1|TRBV7-8
TGTGCCAGCAGCTTAGGGCAGGGGGCGAATGAGCAGTTCTTC
CASSLGQGANEQFF
>TRBJ2-7|NA|NA|TRBV7-2
TGTGCCAGCAGCTTAGCGGGGGGGCAGTACGAGCAGTACTTC
CASSLAGGQYEQYF
>TRBJ1-6|few|NA|TRBV7-3
TGTGCCAGCAGCCTCGGGACAAGCGGAACTTCACCCCTCCACTTT
CASSLGTSGTSPLHF
>TRBJ2-5|NA|TRBD2|TRBV7-2
TGTGCCAGCAGCTCCCGGACTAGCGGGCTGGGGCAAGAGACCCAGTACTTC
CASSSRTSGLGQETQYF
>TRBJ1-1|few|TRBD1|TRBV2
TGTGCCAGCAGATACGGACAGGCCAACACTGAAGCTTTCTTT
CASRYGQANTEAFF
>TRBJ2-1|NA|TRBD2|TRBV30
TGTGCCTGGAGTGTATGGGCGGGAGGTGGAAATGAGCAGTTCTTC
CAWSVWAGGGNEQFF
>TRBJ1-1|few|NA|TRBV5-5
TGTGCCAGCAGCGGGGCGGACGGGGGAGGCACTGAAGCTTTCTTT
CASSGADGGGTEAFF
>TRBJ1-4|NA|TRBD1|TRBV27
TGTGCCAGCAGTCCCGACAGGGGGAAGGAAAAACTGTTTTTT
CASSPDRGKEKLFF
>TRBJ1-4|NA|NA|TRBV5-5
TGTGCCAGCAGCTTATCACGGGGGGATGAAAAACTGTTTTTT
CASSLSRGDEKLFF
>TRBJ1-1|NA|NA|TRBV19
TGTGCCAGTAGTATAGATCTTGGGTCCTCGGTGAACACTGAAGCTTTCTTT
CASSIDLGSSVNTEAFF